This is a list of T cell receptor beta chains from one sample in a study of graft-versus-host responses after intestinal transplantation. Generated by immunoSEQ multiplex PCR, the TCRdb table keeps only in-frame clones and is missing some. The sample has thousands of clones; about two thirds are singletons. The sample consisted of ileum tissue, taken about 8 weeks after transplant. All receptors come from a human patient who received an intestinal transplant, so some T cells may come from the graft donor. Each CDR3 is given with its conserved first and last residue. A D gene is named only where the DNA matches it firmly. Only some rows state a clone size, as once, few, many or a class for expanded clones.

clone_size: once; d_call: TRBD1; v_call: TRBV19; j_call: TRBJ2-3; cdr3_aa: CASRIDRGHSTDTQYF; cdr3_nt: TGTGCCAGTAGGATCGACAGGGGGCATAGCACAGATACGCAGTATTTT
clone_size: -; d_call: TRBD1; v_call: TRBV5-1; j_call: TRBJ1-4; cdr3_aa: CASSLARWGQENEKLFF; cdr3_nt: TGCGCCAGCAGCTTGGCTCGCTGGGGACAGGAGAATGAAAAACTGTTTTTT
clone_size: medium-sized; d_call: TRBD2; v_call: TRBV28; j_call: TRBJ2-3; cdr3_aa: CASSPPSGGTDTQYF; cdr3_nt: TGTGCCAGCAGTCCACCTAGCGGGGGCACAGATACGCAGTATTTT
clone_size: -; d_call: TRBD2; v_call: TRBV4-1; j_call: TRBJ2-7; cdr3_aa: CASSQRSGSRNEQYF; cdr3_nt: TGCGCCAGCAGCCAGCGCAGCGGGAGTCGCAACGAGCAGTACTTC
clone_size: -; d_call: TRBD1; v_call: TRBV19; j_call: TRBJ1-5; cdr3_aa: CASSIRGLVRVQPQHF; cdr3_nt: TGTGCCAGTAGTATCAGGGGGCTTGTGAGAGTTCAGCCCCAGCATTTT
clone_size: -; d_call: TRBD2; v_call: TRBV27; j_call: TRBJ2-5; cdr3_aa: CASSLGTNGETQYF; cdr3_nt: TGTGCCAGCAGCCTCGGGACTAACGGAGAGACCCAGTACTTC
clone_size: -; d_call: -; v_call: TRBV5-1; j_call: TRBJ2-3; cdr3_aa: CASSLGASTDTQYF; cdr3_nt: TGCGCCAGCAGCTTGGGGGCGAGCACAGATACGCAGTATTTT
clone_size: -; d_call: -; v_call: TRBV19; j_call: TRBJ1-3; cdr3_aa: CASSLQANTIYF; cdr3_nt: TGTGCCAGTAGCCTGCAGGCCAACACCATATATTTT
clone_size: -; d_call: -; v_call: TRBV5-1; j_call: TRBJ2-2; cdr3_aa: CASSSQTPRTGELFF; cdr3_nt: TGCGCCAGCAGCTCCCAAACCCCCAGGACCGGGGAGCTGTTTTTT
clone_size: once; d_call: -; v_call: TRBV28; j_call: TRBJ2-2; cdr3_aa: CASSSRLGELFF; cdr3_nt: TGTGCCAGCAGCTCGAGGCTAGGGGAGCTGTTTTTT
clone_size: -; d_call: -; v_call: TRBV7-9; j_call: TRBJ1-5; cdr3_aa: CASSLGDRRFNQPQHF; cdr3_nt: TGTGCCAGCAGCTTGGGCGACAGAAGATTTAATCAGCCCCAGCATTTT
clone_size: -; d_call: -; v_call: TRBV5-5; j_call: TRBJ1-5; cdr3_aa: CASSLYGGTIQPQHF; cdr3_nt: TGTGCCAGCAGCTTGTATGGCGGAACCATCCAGCCCCAGCATTTT
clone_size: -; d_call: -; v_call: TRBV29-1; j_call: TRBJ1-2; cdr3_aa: CSVDQFNYGYTF; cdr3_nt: TGCAGCGTTGATCAGTTTAACTATGGCTACACCTTC
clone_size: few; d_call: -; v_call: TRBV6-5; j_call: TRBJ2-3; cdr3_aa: CASSPPGVREDTQYF; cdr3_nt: TGTGCCAGCAGTCCTCCCGGGGTGCGGGAAGATACGCAGTATTTT
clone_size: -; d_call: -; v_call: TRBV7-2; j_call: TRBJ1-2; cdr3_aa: CASSLRQTYGYTF; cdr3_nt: TGTGCCAGCAGCCTCCGACAGACGTATGGCTACACCTTC
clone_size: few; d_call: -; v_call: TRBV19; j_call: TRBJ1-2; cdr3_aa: CASSPGGNYGYTF; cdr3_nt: TGTGCCAGTAGTCCCGGGGGGAACTATGGCTACACCTTC
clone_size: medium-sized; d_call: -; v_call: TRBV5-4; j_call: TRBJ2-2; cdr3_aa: CASSSPSLRGTGELFF; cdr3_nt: TGTGCCAGCAGCTCCCCGTCCCTAAGGGGCACCGGGGAGCTGTTTTTT
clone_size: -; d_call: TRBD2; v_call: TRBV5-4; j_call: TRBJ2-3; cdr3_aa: CASSSRTSGDTDTQYF; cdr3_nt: TGTGCCAGCAGCTCAAGGACTAGCGGAGACACAGATACGCAGTATTTT
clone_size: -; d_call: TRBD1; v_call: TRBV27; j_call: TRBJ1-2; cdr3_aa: CASSSLYRDSYGYTF; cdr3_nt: TGTGCCAGCAGTTCCTTATACCGGGACAGTTATGGCTACACCTTC
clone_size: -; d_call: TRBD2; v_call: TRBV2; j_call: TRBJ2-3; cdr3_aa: CASSGIIAGPTTDTQYF; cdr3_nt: TGTGCCAGCAGTGGAATAATAGCGGGGCCGACGACAGATACGCAGTATTTT
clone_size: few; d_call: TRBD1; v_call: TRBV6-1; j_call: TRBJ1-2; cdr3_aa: CASSEFPQGRQFYGYTF; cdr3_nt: TGTGCCAGCAGTGAATTCCCACAGGGGCGCCAGTTCTATGGCTACACCTTC
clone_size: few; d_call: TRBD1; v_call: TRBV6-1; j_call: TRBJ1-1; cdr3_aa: CASSDFFGQGPNTEAFF; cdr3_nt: TGTGCCAGCAGTGACTTCTTTGGACAGGGTCCGAACACTGAAGCTTTCTTT
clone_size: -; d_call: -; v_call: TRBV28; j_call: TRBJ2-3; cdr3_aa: CASSLNGGYDTQYF; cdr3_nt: TGTGCCAGCAGTTTGAACGGGGGTTACGATACGCAGTATTTT
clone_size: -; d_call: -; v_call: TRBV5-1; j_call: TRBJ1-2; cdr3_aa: CASRPGQPYGYTF; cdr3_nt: TGCGCCAGCAGACCTGGACAGCCCTATGGCTACACCTTC
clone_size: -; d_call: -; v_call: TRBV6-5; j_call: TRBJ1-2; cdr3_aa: CASRHKTANYGYTF; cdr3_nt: TGTGCCAGCAGACACAAGACAGCCAACTATGGCTACACCTTC
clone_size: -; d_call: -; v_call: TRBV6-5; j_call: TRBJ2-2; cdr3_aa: CASSNTRGYGELFF; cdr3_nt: TGTGCCAGCAGTAACACCCGGGGGTATGGGGAGCTGTTTTTT
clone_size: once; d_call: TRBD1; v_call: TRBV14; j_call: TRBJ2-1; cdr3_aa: CASSQTTGANYNEQFF; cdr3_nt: TGTGCCAGCAGCCAAACAACAGGGGCTAATTACAATGAGCAGTTCTTC
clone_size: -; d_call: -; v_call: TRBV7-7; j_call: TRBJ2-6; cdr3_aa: CASSIKDKCHKSRANVLTF; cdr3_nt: TGTGCCAGCAGCATTAAAGATAAGTGCCACAAAAGTCGGGCCAACGTCCTGACTTTC
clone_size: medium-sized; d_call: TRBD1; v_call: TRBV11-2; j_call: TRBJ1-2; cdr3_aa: CASSLDPGTADGYTF; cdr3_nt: TGTGCCAGCAGCTTAGATCCCGGGACAGCTGATGGCTACACCTTC